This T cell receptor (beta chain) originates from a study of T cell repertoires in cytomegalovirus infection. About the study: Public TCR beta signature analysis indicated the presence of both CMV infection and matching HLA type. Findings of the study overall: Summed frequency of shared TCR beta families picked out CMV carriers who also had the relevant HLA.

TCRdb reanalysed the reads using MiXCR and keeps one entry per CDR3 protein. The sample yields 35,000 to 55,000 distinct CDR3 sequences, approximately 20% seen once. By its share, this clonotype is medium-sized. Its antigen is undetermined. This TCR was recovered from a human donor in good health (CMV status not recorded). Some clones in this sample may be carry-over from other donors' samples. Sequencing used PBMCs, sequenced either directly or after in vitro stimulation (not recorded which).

This CDR3 reads CASSLVTDQPYEQYF. Here the CDR3 DNA reads TGTGCCAGCAGCTTGGTAACGGATCAACCCTACGAGCAGTACTTC. J is TRBJ2-7 and V is TRBV5-6; D unresolved. CDR3 length equals 15 residues. V was cut by 0 bases and J by 2 bases, with 12 bases left in between. Germline assignment: CDR1 SGHDT and CDR2 YYEEEE.